This TCR beta chain came from a study of response to subunit inactivated influenza vaccine. Study-wide results and caveats: The authors suggested that few new T cells are recruited per seasonal influenza vaccination.

With regard to this clonotype: As yet, its antigen is unknown.

MiXCR, run by TCRdb on the RT-PCR reads, gives a single entry per CDR3 protein. Among 450,000 to 600,000 distinct CDR3 sequences listed, approximately 17% were seen once. The sequencing used CD4+ T cells sorted from PBMCs, collected around 25 months after vaccination. The receptor was derived from a man between 50 and 70 years old who received an inactivated influenza vaccine.

CDR3 bases: TGTGCCAGCAGCTTAGCCCCGAGCGGCGGGGAGCTGTTTTTT. Translated, it gives CASSLAPSGGELFF. The gene calls are TRBV7-2 and TRBJ2-2, with a possible D match to TRBD2 (5 bases). V was trimmed by 0 bases and J by 7 bases, leaving 9 bases between them. The CDR3 consists of 14 residues. Germline-derived CDR1 and CDR2 are SGHTA and FQGNSA. The complete variable domain, with remaining parts taken from reference TRBV7-2 and TRBJ2-2, reads GAGVSQSPSNKVTEKGKDVELRCDPISGHTALYWYRQSLGQGLEFLIYFQGNSAPDKSGLPSDRFSAERTGGSVSTLTIQRTQQEDSAVYLCASSLAPSGGELFFGEGSRLTVL.